Included here is one T cell receptor (beta chain) sequence, with context. The antigen is unknown. The data stem from a study of cytomegalovirus exposure and HLA in healthy donors. Study-level findings and limits: The majority of TCR sequences were rare, yet some public TCRs appeared in many donors. For most TCR beta V segments, an earlier analysis put the productive rate at about 87% or about 30% of the time. TCR beta chains numbering under 200 were designated cytomegalovirus-associated. Later genetic work tied a missense DCLRE1C variant to beta-chain V and J trimming.

PCR was performed using 60 Vbeta and 13 Jbeta primers. The table came from immunoSEQ multiplex PCR; TCRdb's copy has only in-frame clones and leaves some out. In the table there are approximately 210,000 clones, 80% of which are singletons. The CDR3 loop spans 16 amino acids. Germline assignment: CDR1 SGHTS and CDR2 YDEGEE. The ends lost 3 bases at V and 4 bases at J; junction bases unmatched: 9. Sample: PBMCs. This chain joins TRBV5-8 and TRBJ2-1; 8 bases agree with TRBD2. The sequence derives from a woman in her forties in good health and CMV-seronegative. The CDR3 reads CASSSGVSGIYNEQFF. The CDR3 coding sequence is TGTGCCAGCAGCTCAGGGGTTAGCGGGATATACAATGAGCAGTTCTTC.